A single sample is the source of the 31 T cell receptor beta chains below, sequenced in a study of cytomegalovirus exposure and HLA in healthy donors. The PCR made use of 60 Vbeta and 13 Jbeta primers. Some clones are missing from TCRdb's copy, which holds only in-frame ones; the method was immunoSEQ multiplex PCR. Seen here are roughly 190,000 clones, 81% observed once, and the top ten hold 3.5% to 4%. The sample comprised PBMCs. These receptors were taken from a man aged 50-60 years in good health and CMV-seronegative.

This clone was observed a few times. The rearrangement uses TRBV19 and TRBJ1-1, with D possibly TRBD1 on 5 matching bases. V was trimmed by 5 bases and J by 3 bases, leaving 19 bases between them. CDR1 and CDR2 (germline): LNHDA, SQIVND (reference sequence). This CDR3 is 16 amino acids long. CDR3 sequence reads: CASSPGLWGSYTEAFF. As DNA, the CDR3 is TGTGCCAGTAGTCCAGGGCTGTGGGGCTCCTACACTGAAGCTTTCTTT.

This chain links TRBV11-2 with TRBJ1-1; D remains unclear. Germline loops: CDR1 SGHAT, CDR2 FQNNGV. V was cut by 3 bases and J by 2 bases, with 10 bases left in between. The CDR3 runs to 14 residues. The CDR3 sequence: CASSFGGINTEAFF. The DNA for the CDR3 is TGTGCCAGCAGCTTCGGAGGCATCAACACTGAAGCTTTCTTT.

The chain employs TRBV7-6 and TRBJ1-1; a possible D gene is TRBD1 (5 bases). CDR1 is SGHVS, CDR2 FNYEAQ, per germline. The ends were cut back, 5 bases at V and 1 base at J, with 11 bases in the middle. The CDR3 totals 14 residues. In nucleotides, the CDR3 is TGTGCCAGCAGCCCCAGACAGCGGAACACTGAAGCTTTCTTT. Its protein is CASSPRQRNTEAFF.

Only one count was recorded for this clone. J is TRBJ2-1 and V is TRBV9; the match to TRBD2 covers 9 bases. V dropped 3 bases and J dropped 4; count of bases not matched to a gene: 8. Germline-derived CDR1 and CDR2 are SGDLS and YYNGEE. The CDR3 contains 16 residues. This chain's CDR3 is CASSGLERGVYNEQFF. CDR3 nucleotides: TGTGCCAGCAGCGGACTAGAGCGGGGGGTTTACAATGAGCAGTTCTTC. Together with reference TRBV9 and TRBJ2-1, the CDR3 gives the full variable domain: DSGVTQTPKHLITATGQRVTLRCSPRSGDLSVYWYQQSLDQGLQFLIQYYNGEERAKGNILERFSAQQFPDLHSELNLSSLELGDSALYFCASSGLERGVYNEQFFGPGTRLTVL.

This sequence joins TRBV7-2 and TRBJ2-1, with 13 bases that match TRBD2. The CDR3 has 15 amino acids. CDR1 and CDR2 from the germline V gene are SGHTA and FQGNSA. Germline trimming cut 3 bases from V and 10 bases from J; bases unmatched to any gene: 6. The CDR3 bases are TGTGCCAGCAGCTTCACTAGCGGGGGGGCCAACGAGCAGTTCTTC. Amino acid sequence: CASSFTSGGANEQFF.

CDR3 bases: TGTGCCACCAGCAGACTGACAGGGGAGGGCGAGCAGTACTTC. The encoded protein is CATSRLTGEGEQYF. The rearrangement links TRBV15 to TRBJ2-7, with TRBD1 as a possible D gene (8 bases). With 2 bases removed from V and 6 bases from J, the gap between germline ends came to 14 bases. There are 14 residues in the CDR3. CDR1 is LNHNV and CDR2 is YYDKDF in the germline V gene (reference sequence).

The rearrangement joins TRBV18 to TRBJ2-7, with a possible D match to TRBD2 (7 bases). The CDR3 is 13 amino acids. CDR1 is KGHSH and CDR2 is LQKENI in the germline V gene. The ends were cut back, 2 bases at V and 6 bases at J, with 11 bases in the middle. The DNA for the CDR3 is TGTGCCAGCTCACCAGGGGGCGGGAGCGAGCAGTACTTC. It codes for CASSPGGGSEQYF.

The J gene is TRBJ2-7, the V gene TRBV14; 7 bases match TRBD2. CDR1 is SGHDN and CDR2 is FVKESK in the germline V gene. This CDR3 spans 12 amino acids. V trimming: 6 bases; J trimming: 3 bases; junction bases outside the gene matches: 2. CDR3 region: CASSRGGYEQYF. For the CDR3, the DNA is TGTGCCAGCAGTCGCGGGGGCTACGAGCAGTACTTC.

CDR3 loop: CSANEIGKLFF. The CDR3 nucleotides read TGCAGTGCTAATGAGATCGGAAAACTGTTTTTT. The gene calls are TRBV20-1 and TRBJ1-4; no clear D gene. The CDR3 has 11 residues. V was trimmed by 4 bases and J by 10 bases, leaving 10 bases between them. The V gene's germline CDR1 is DFQATT and CDR2 SNEGSKA (reference sequence).

This clone was counted a single time. This rearrangement joins TRBV10-3 to TRBJ2-3; unclear D gene. The CDR3 length is 14 residues. CDR1 is ENHRY and CDR2 is SYGVKD in the germline V gene. Trimming removed 0 bases at V and 7 bases at J, with 11 bases between. This CDR3 is CAISESVSGNTQYF. The DNA of the CDR3 is TGTGCCATCAGTGAGTCCGTATCGGGTAATACGCAGTATTTT.

This chain connects TRBV18 to TRBJ2-7; no clear D gene. V lost 3 bases to trimming and J lost 4 bases, with 16 bases between them. The CDR3 is 15 amino acids. Germline lookup yields CDR1 KGHSH and CDR2 LQKENI. The CDR3: CASSPSTGGAYEQYF. The CDR3 DNA reads TGTGCCAGCTCACCTTCCACCGGCGGCGCGTACGAGCAGTACTTC.

This sequence joins TRBV4-3 and TRBJ2-3; 7 bases are a match to TRBD2. The CDR3 loop spans 15 amino acids. Germline CDR1 LGHNA, CDR2 YSLEER. The V segment lost 0 bases and the J segment 2 bases; nucleotides outside the gene matches: 2. CDR3 bases: TGCGCCAGCAGCCAAGAGCTAGCGGTCACAGATACGCAGTATTTT. Residues: CASSQELAVTDTQYF.

The rearrangement links TRBV18 to TRBJ1-1; no firm D call. The CDR3 runs 14 residues. Trimming left V 5 bases short and J 0 bases short, with 10 bases between. Germline assignment: CDR1 KGHSH and CDR2 LQKENI. CDR3 coding DNA: TGTGCCAGCTCAGTCGAAAGCATGAACACTGAAGCTTTCTTT. The encoded protein is CASSVESMNTEAFF. The full variable domain, in which reference TRBV18 and TRBJ1-1 provide the parts outside the CDR3, is NAGVMQNPRHLVRRRGQEARLRCSPMKGHSHVYWYRQLPEEGLKFMVYLQKENIIDESGMPKERFSAEFPKEGPSILRIQQVVRGDSAAYFCASSVESMNTEAFFGQGTRLTVV.

This clone was seen only a few times. This rearrangement joins TRBV2 to TRBJ2-5, with TRBD1 as a possible D gene (6 bases). Per the germline V gene, CDR1 is SNHLY and CDR2 is FYNNEI. The CDR3 contains 16 residues. With 1 base removed from V and 5 bases from J, the gap between germline ends came to 17 bases. The CDR3 is CASSEGTAFLVETQYF. The CDR3 DNA sequence: TGTGCCAGCAGTGAAGGGACAGCGTTTTTAGTTGAGACCCAGTACTTC. Full variable domain (outside the CDR3, taken from reference TRBV2 and TRBJ2-5): EPEVTQTPSHQVTQMGQEVILRCVPISNHLYFYWYRQILGQKVEFLVSFYNNEISEKSEIFDDQFSVERPDGSNFTLKIRSTKLEDSAMYFCASSEGTAFLVETQYFGPGTRLLVL.

J is TRBJ1-2 and V is TRBV4-1; D unclear. Germline loops: CDR1 MGHRA, CDR2 YSYEKL. The CDR3 extends over 12 amino acids. The V gene lost 0 bases and the J gene lost 6 bases, with 5 bases spanning the gap. The CDR3 bases are TGCGCCAGCAGCCAAGATCATGATGGCTACACCTTC. It is translated as CASSQDHDGYTF.

CDR3: CAISLTGSNEQFF. As DNA, the CDR3 is TGTGCCATCAGTCTAACAGGGTCCAATGAGCAGTTCTTC. The chain uses TRBV10-3 and TRBJ2-1; tentatively, D is TRBD1 (6 bases). Deletions cut 5 bases from V and 6 bases from J, with 11 bases between. Germline assignment: CDR1 ENHRY and CDR2 SYGVKD. The CDR3 totals 13 residues.

This clone came up a few times. The chain couples TRBV6-1 to TRBJ1-6; no definite D call. V lost 5 bases and J lost 8, with 13 bases in between. The CDR3 covers 14 residues. CDR1 is MNHNS and CDR2 is SASEGT in the germline V gene. The CDR3 nucleotides read TGTGCCAGCAGTTCGGGGAGTTATTATTCACCCCTCCACTTT. It encodes CASSSGSYYSPLHF.

This clone has just a few counts. The rearrangement joins TRBV5-1 to TRBJ2-3; a weak D match, TRBD1 (6 bases). CDR1 is SGHRS, CDR2 YFSETQ, per germline. Trimming took 6 bases from V and 2 from J, leaving 13 bases between them. This CDR3 has 14 amino acids. The CDR3 nucleotides are TGCGCCAGCACCGTAGGGGACACCACAGATACGCAGTATTTT. It is translated as CASTVGDTTDTQYF.

The CDR3 coding sequence is TGTGCCAGCAGTTTTGGTCAGGCTTTGAACACTGAAGCTTTCTTT. Encoded protein: CASSFGQALNTEAFF. The chain recombines TRBV27 with TRBJ1-1; D is unclear. V lost 3 bases, J lost 0 bases, and 11 bases lay in between. The CDR3 is 15 amino acids. Per germline, CDR1 MNHEY and CDR2 SMNVEV (reference sequence).

The chain employs TRBV7-2 and TRBJ2-7; no reliable D call. CDR3 size: 13 residues. The germline V and J ends were trimmed by 3 bases and 3 bases, with 9 bases remaining between them. Germline assignment: CDR1 SGHTA and CDR2 FQGNSA. CDR3 protein: CASSFLTDYEQYF. CDR3 sequence (DNA): TGTGCCAGCAGCTTCCTAACAGACTACGAGCAGTACTTC.

The genes are TRBV20-1 and TRBJ1-1; D is uncertain. The CDR3 spans 11 residues. The V gene's germline CDR1 is DFQATT and CDR2 SNEGSKA (reference sequence). Trimming shortened V by 6 bases and J by 5 bases, and 10 bases separated the two germline ends. CDR3 protein: CSARTRTEAFF. In nucleotides, the CDR3 is TGCAGTGCCAGGACTCGGACTGAAGCTTTCTTT.

The chain employs TRBV18 and TRBJ1-3; D gene unclear. This CDR3 has 16 amino acids. Looked up from germline, CDR1 is KGHSH and CDR2 is LQKENI. Trimming removed 5 bases from V and 0 bases from J, with 14 bases in between. The CDR3 bases are TGTGCCAGCTCAAACGGGAGAGCTAACTCTGGAAACACCATATATTTT. Translating it yields CASSNGRANSGNTIYF.

The count of this clone is one. The chain joins TRBV19 to TRBJ1-5; the match to TRBD1 covers 8 bases. In germline, CDR1 is LNHDA, CDR2 SQIVND (reference sequence). V lost 3 bases and J lost 7; bases outside the gene matches: 8. The CDR3 covers 15 residues. The CDR3 region is CASSIGQGVFQPQHF. Here the CDR3 DNA reads TGTGCCAGTAGTATTGGACAGGGTGTCTTCCAGCCCCAGCATTTT.

The V call is TRBV21-1, the J call TRBJ2-7; the table calls TRBD1, which could not be checked here. TRBV21-1 is marked as a pseudogene. The length of the CDR3 is 14 residues. CDR3 in amino acids: CASSKLRQGAFWYF. In DNA form, the CDR3 reads TGTGCCAGCAGCAAATTGAGACAGGGGGCCTTTTGGTACTTC.

This clone has just a few counts. This chain links TRBV7-2 with TRBJ1-1; D remains ambiguous. CDR3 size: 14 residues. Germline CDR1 and CDR2: SGHTA and FQGNSA. The V end lost 6 bases, the J end lost 4 bases, and 15 bases lay between the germline ends. The CDR3 loop reads CASSFLPAGTEAFF. CDR3 DNA: TGTGCCAGCAGTTTCTTGCCGGCGGGCACTGAAGCTTTCTTT. Together with reference TRBV7-2 and TRBJ1-1, the CDR3 gives the full variable domain: GAGVSQSPSNKVTEKGKDVELRCDPISGHTALYWYRQSLGQGLEFLIYFQGNSAPDKSGLPSDRFSAERTGGSVSTLTIQRTQQEDSAVYLCASSFLPAGTEAFFGQGTRLTVV.

This clone was observed a handful of times. V gene TRBV5-6 combines with J gene TRBJ1-5; weak D call: TRBD1 (5 bases). There are 14 residues in the CDR3. Germline V gene lookup returns CDR1 SGHDT and CDR2 YYEEEE. Between the trimmed V and J ends, which lost 2 bases and 2 bases, there was a span of 8 bases. The CDR3 nucleotides are TGTGCCAGCAGCTTAGGAGGGGGCAATCAGCCCCAGCATTTT. Protein sequence: CASSLGGGNQPQHF.

The V gene is TRBV18, the J gene TRBJ1-1; D possibly corresponds to TRBD1 (5 bases). Trimming left V 2 bases short and J 3 bases short, with 13 bases between. Germline V lookup: CDR1 KGHSH, CDR2 LQKENI. This CDR3 is built from 15 residues. The CDR3 DNA sequence: TGTGCCAGCTCACCAGTGGGGGGGGTTCACACTGAAGCTTTCTTT. Translation: CASSPVGGVHTEAFF.

This sequence joins TRBV5-1 and TRBJ2-7; tentatively, D is TRBD2 (5 bases). In germline, CDR1 is SGHRS, CDR2 YFSETQ. Trimming removed 4 bases at V and 6 bases at J, with 17 bases between. This CDR3 is built from 14 residues. This CDR3 is CASSQVIRDGEQYF. CDR3 DNA sequence: TGCGCCAGCAGCCAAGTCATACGGGATGGCGAGCAGTACTTC.

The sample holds a few counts of this clone. The chain employs TRBV5-6 and TRBJ2-5; 12 nucleotides match TRBD2. Per the germline V gene, CDR1 is SGHDT and CDR2 is YYEEEE. V lost 4 bases and J lost 5; bases outside the gene matches: 12. The CDR3 runs 17 residues. The CDR3 DNA follows: TGTGCCAGCAGCAGTACCCCTAGCGGGGGGGCACGTGAGACCCAGTACTTC. Its protein product is CASSSTPSGGARETQYF. Together with reference TRBV5-6 and TRBJ2-5, the CDR3 gives the full variable domain: DAGVTQSPTHLIKTRGQQVTLRCSPKSGHDTVSWYQQALGQGPQFIFQYYEEEERQRGNFPDRFSGHQFPNYSSELNVNALLLGDSALYLCASSSTPSGGARETQYFGPGTRLLVL.

The gene calls are TRBV6-1 and TRBJ1-3; D unresolved. Per germline, CDR1 MNHNS and CDR2 SASEGT. V shed 4 bases and J shed 0 bases, with 13 bases lying between them. The CDR3 has 16 residues. The CDR3 region is CASSVTDFFSGNTIYF. The CDR3 nucleotides are TGTGCCAGCAGTGTCACCGACTTCTTCTCTGGAAACACCATATATTTT.

V is TRBV5-1 and J is TRBJ2-1, with no clear D. The CDR3 sequence is 12 residues long. Trimming removed 5 bases from V and 2 bases from J, with 5 bases in between. Germline V gene lookup returns CDR1 SGHRS and CDR2 YFSETQ. CDR3 nucleotide sequence: TGCGCCAGCAGGGGCACCTACAATGAGCAGTTCTTC. As protein: CASRGTYNEQFF.